These 15 T cell receptor beta chains came from one sample sequenced in a study of blood T cell repertoires in COVID-19. Profiling relied on immunoSEQ multiplex PCR, and the TCRdb table lists in-frame clones only, not all of them. The data contain around 250,000 clones, less than 90% of them singletons. The sequenced sample consisted of peripheral blood. The source is a man in his sixties with acute or convalescent COVID-19.

This rearrangement joins TRBV28 to TRBJ1-4; possibly TRBD1 for D (5 bases). V shed 3 bases and J shed 7 bases, with 15 bases lying between them. Germline V gene data show CDR1 as MDHEN and CDR2 as SYDVKM. CDR3 length equals 15 residues. CDR3 region: CASSFPRGSGEKLFF. The CDR3 DNA reads as TGTGCCAGCAGTTTCCCCCGGGGGTCTGGTGAAAAACTGTTTTTT.

V gene TRBV28 combines with J gene TRBJ1-1; D unresolved. Germline V gives CDR1 MDHEN, CDR2 SYDVKM. V dropped 2 bases and J dropped 1 base, with 5 bases sitting between them. CDR3 length: 13 residues. The CDR3 bases are TGTGCCAGCAGTTTAACAGAGAACACTGAAGCTTTCTTT. It translates to CASSLTENTEAFF.

The rearrangement links TRBV7-2 to TRBJ1-5; tentative D call: TRBD1 (6 bases). Trimming shortened V by 2 bases and J by 5 bases, and 10 bases separated the two germline ends. The germline V gene encodes CDR1 SGHTA and CDR2 FQGNSA. The CDR3 has 14 residues. CDR3 DNA sequence: TGTGCCAGCAGCTTATGGGCAGGGGATCAGCCCCAGCATTTT. This codes for CASSLWAGDQPQHF.

This chain connects TRBV6-5 to TRBJ1-2, with D possibly being TRBD1 (5 bases). Between the trimmed V and J ends, which lost 2 bases and 4 bases, there was a span of 11 bases. The CDR3 spans 14 residues. Looked up from germline, CDR1 is MNHEY and CDR2 is SVGAGI. The CDR3 coding sequence is TGTGCCAGCAGTTACGGGGGGACCCGCTATGGCTACACCTTC. Translation: CASSYGGTRYGYTF.

The CDR3 here is CASSLATGSSYEQYF. CDR3 DNA sequence: TGTGCCAGCAGCCTGGCGACAGGGAGCTCCTACGAGCAGTACTTC. The chain combines TRBV7-2 with TRBJ2-7; 7 nucleotides agree with TRBD1. The germline V gene encodes CDR1 SGHTA and CDR2 FQGNSA. The CDR3 extends over 15 amino acids. Germline trimming cut 5 bases from V and 0 bases from J; bases unmatched to any gene: 7.

This chain uses TRBV2 with TRBJ2-7, with D possibly being TRBD2 (6 bases). Germline values: CDR1 SNHLY, CDR2 FYNNEI. The CDR3 has 14 amino acids. Trimming left V 2 bases short and J 4 bases short, with 12 bases between. Here the CDR3 reads CASSERTTRYEQYF. The CDR3 coding sequence is TGTGCCAGCAGTGAAAGGACTACTCGTTACGAGCAGTACTTC. Together with reference TRBV2 and TRBJ2-7, the CDR3 gives the full variable domain: EPEVTQTPSHQVTQMGQEVILRCVPISNHLYFYWYRQILGQKVEFLVSFYNNEISEKSEIFDDQFSVERPDGSNFTLKIRSTKLEDSAMYFCASSERTTRYEQYFGPGTRLTVT.

The CDR3 loop reads CAISESDRASYEQYF. The CDR3, as DNA: TGTGCCATCAGTGAGTCGGACAGGGCCTCCTACGAGCAGTACTTC. The J gene is TRBJ2-7, the V gene TRBV10-3, with 8 bases matching TRBD1. J was trimmed by 0 bases and V by 0 bases; bases with no gene match: 1. The length of the CDR3 is 15 residues. Germline V gene lookup returns CDR1 ENHRY and CDR2 SYGVKD.

The chain links TRBV28 to TRBJ2-3; 14 positions match TRBD2. Germline V lookup: CDR1 MDHEN, CDR2 SYDVKM. V shed 6 bases and J 2 bases; nucleotides not matched to a gene: 4. The CDR3 is 16 residues long. CDR3 DNA sequence: TGTGCCAGCAGACGGGGACTAGCGGGAGTCACAGATACGCAGTATTTT. Translating gives CASRRGLAGVTDTQYF.

This sequence joins TRBV28 and TRBJ2-3; 7 nucleotides align to TRBD1. The CDR3 is 16 residues long. The germline V gene encodes CDR1 MDHEN and CDR2 SYDVKM. Trimming cost V 5 bases and J 4 bases; bases outside gene matches: 12. The CDR3 bases are TGTGCCAGCAGTCCACAGGGGTTTGGGCTTGCAGATACGCAGTATTTT. It encodes CASSPQGFGLADTQYF.

This clone was observed once. The chain carries TRBV4-2 and TRBJ2-7, with D tentatively TRBD2 (6 bases). The CDR3 is 13 amino acids. V shed 4 bases and J shed 6 bases, with 13 bases lying between them. Germline CDR1 reads LGHNA; CDR2 reads YNFKEQ. The CDR3 nucleotides are TGTGCCAGCAGCCCCCCCGGGAGATTCGAGCAGTACTTC. This codes for CASSPPGRFEQYF.

The rearrangement uses TRBV11-2 and TRBJ2-7; D unresolved. The CDR3 is made up of 12 amino acids. Per the germline V gene, CDR1 is SGHAT and CDR2 is FQNNGV. The V end was cut by 4 bases, the J end by 2 bases, with 6 bases between. Written as DNA, the CDR3 is TGTGCCAGCAGCTCCAACACCTACGAGCAGTACTTC. Protein sequence: CASSSNTYEQYF.

V gene TRBV6-5 combines with J gene TRBJ1-1, with TRBD1 matching over 8 bases. The germline V gene encodes CDR1 MNHEY and CDR2 SVGAGI. CDR3 size: 15 residues. Trimming at V came to 6 bases and at J to 5 bases, leaving 11 bases not matched to a gene. Here the CDR3 reads CASRSETGAGTEAFF. CDR3 in DNA: TGTGCCAGCAGGAGCGAGACAGGGGCCGGGACTGAAGCTTTCTTT.

The chain employs TRBV13 and TRBJ2-5; 10 nucleotides agree with TRBD2. CDR3 length: 14 residues. V trimming: 4 bases; J trimming: 4 bases; junction bases outside the gene matches: 3. Germline CDR1 and CDR2: PRHDT and FYEKMQ (reference sequence). The CDR3 sequence is CASSSGTSVETQYF. The CDR3 DNA reads as TGTGCCAGCAGCTCCGGGACTAGCGTAGAGACCCAGTACTTC.

The chain joins TRBV7-2 to TRBJ2-1; weak D call: TRBD2 (6 bases). CDR1 and CDR2 (germline): SGHTA, FQGNSA. The CDR3 consists of 14 residues. Between the trimmed V and J ends, which lost 3 bases and 2 bases, there was a span of 8 bases. CDR3 region: CASSFGTAYNEQFF. Written as DNA, the CDR3 is TGTGCCAGCAGCTTCGGGACTGCCTACAATGAGCAGTTCTTC.

This clone was seen only once. The gene calls are TRBV7-9 and TRBJ2-3; the match to TRBD1 covers 7 bases. The junction had 15 bases not matched to a gene; V was cut back by 2 bases and J by 7 bases. CDR1 is SEHNR, CDR2 FQNEAQ, per germline (reference sequence). This CDR3 contains 17 residues. The DNA for the CDR3 is TGTGCCAGCAGCTTATCCATGACCGGTACAGGGGTTAATACGCAGTATTTT. As protein: CASSLSMTGTGVNTQYF.